This T cell receptor (beta chain) is from a study of cytomegalovirus exposure and HLA in healthy donors. The sample holds one count of this clone. Germline loops: CDR1 SNHLY, CDR2 FYNNEI. CDR3 size: 15 residues. V lost 5 bases to trimming and J lost 2 bases; unmatched junction nucleotides: 5. PCR was performed using 60 Vbeta and 13 Jbeta primers. Repertoires were generated with immunoSEQ multiplex PCR, while TCRdb's copy carries only in-frame clones and drops some. The table has 250,000 to 300,000 clones, about 83% seen once. The origin of this receptor is a woman aged 40 to 50 in good health and CMV-seropositive. The specimen was PBMCs. V gene TRBV2 combines with J gene TRBJ1-2; 10 nucleotides line up with TRBD1. CDR3 nucleotides: TGTGCCAGCAGTATCGACAGGGGGCCCAACTATGGCTACACCTTC. Translating it yields CASSIDRGPNYGYTF.